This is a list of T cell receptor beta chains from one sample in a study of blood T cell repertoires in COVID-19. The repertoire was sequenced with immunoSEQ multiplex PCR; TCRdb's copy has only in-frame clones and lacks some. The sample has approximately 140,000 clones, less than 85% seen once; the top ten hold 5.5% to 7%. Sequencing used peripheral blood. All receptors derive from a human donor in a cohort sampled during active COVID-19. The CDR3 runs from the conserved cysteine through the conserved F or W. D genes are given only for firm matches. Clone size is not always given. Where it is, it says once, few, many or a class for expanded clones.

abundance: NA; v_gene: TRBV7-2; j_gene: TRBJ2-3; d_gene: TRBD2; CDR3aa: CASSTSLAGSLPDTQYF; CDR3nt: TGTGCCAGCAGCACGTCACTAGCGGGGTCCCTGCCAGATACGCAGTATTTT
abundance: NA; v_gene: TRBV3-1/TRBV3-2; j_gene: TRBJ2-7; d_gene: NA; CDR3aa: CASSQGVYEQYF; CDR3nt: TGTGCCAGCAGCCAAGGAGTCTACGAGCAGTACTTC
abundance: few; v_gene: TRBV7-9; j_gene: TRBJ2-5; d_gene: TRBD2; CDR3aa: CASSAPTSGQETQYF; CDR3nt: TGTGCCAGCAGCGCCCCGACTAGCGGGCAAGAGACCCAGTACTTC
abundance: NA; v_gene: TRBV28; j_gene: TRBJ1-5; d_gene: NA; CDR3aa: CASSSPGGSRDQPQHF; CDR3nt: TGTGCCAGCAGTTCCCCCGGGGGGAGTAGGGATCAGCCCCAGCATTTT
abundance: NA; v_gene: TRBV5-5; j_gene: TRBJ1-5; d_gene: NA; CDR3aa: CASSSSRDSNQPQHF; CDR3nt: TGTGCCAGCAGCTCCTCTCGGGATAGCAATCAGCCCCAGCATTTT
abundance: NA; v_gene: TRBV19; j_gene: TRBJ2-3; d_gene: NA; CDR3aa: CASSIALAADTQYF; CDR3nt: TGTGCCAGTAGTATAGCCCTAGCAGCAGATACGCAGTATTTT
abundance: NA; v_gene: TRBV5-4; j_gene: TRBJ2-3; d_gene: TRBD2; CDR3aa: CASSREEVADTQYF; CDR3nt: TGTGCCAGCAGCCGGGAGGAGGTTGCAGATACGCAGTATTTT
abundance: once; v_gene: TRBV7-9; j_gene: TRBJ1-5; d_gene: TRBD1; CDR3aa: CATSGTGVNSNQPQHF; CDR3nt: TGTGCCACCTCCGGGACAGGGGTCAATAGCAATCAGCCCCAGCATTTT
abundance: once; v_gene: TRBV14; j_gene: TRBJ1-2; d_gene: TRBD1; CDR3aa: CASSSRQGNVQGYTF; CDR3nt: TGTGCCAGCAGCTCCCGACAGGGAAATGTTCAGGGCTACACCTTC
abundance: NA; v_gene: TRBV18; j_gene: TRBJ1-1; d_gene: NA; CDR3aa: CASSFTDTEAFF; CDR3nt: TGTGCCAGCTCCTTCACTGACACTGAAGCTTTCTTT
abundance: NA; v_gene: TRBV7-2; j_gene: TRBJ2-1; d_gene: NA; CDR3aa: CASSPFRGSEQFF; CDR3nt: TGTGCCAGCAGCCCGTTCAGGGGCAGTGAGCAGTTCTTC
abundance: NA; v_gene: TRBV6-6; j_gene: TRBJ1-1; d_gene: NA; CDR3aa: CASSYGVRGIDTEAFF; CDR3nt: TGTGCCAGCAGTTACGGGGTAAGGGGTATCGACACTGAAGCTTTCTTT
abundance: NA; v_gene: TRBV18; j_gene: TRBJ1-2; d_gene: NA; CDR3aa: CASSPLALAGKSNYGYTF; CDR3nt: TGTGCCAGCTCACCACTCGCGTTAGCAGGGAAATCTAACTATGGCTACACCTTC
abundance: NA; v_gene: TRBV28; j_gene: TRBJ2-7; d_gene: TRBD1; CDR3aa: CASRSTGGSGYF; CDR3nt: TGTGCCAGCAGGTCGACAGGGGGCAGTGGGTACTTC
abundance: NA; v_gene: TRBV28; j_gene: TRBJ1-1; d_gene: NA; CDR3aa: CASIQGRRAFF; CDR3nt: TGTGCCAGCATACAGGGCCGGAGAGCTTTCTTT
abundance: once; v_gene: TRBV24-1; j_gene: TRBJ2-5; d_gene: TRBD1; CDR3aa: CATKQTGGVETQYF; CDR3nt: TGTGCCACCAAGCAGACAGGGGGCGTCGAGACCCAGTACTTC
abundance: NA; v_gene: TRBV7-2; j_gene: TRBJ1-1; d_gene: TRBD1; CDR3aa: CASSPVIGGSTEAFF; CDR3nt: TGTGCCAGCAGCCCCGTTATAGGGGGCAGTACTGAAGCTTTCTTT
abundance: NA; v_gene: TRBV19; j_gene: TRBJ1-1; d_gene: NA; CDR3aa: CASSIDPDRKGTEAFF; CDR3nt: TGTGCCAGTAGTATCGATCCCGACAGGAAAGGGACTGAAGCTTTCTTT
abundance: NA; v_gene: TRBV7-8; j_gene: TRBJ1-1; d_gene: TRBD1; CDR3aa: CASSPGTGMNTEAFF; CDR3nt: TGTGCCAGCAGCCCAGGGACAGGGATGAACACTGAAGCTTTCTTT
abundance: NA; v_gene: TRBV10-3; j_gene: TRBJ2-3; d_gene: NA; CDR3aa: CAILDSASTDTQYF; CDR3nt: TGTGCCATCCTTGACAGTGCTAGCACAGATACGCAGTATTTT
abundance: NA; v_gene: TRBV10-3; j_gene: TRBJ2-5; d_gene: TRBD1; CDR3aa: CAISQNDRGDQETQYF; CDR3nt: TGTGCCATCAGCCAAAACGACAGGGGGGACCAAGAGACCCAGTACTTC
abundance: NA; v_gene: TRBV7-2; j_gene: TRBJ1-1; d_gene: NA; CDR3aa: CASTLRQTGNTEAFF; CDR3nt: TGTGCCAGCACCCTCCGCCAAACAGGGAACACTGAAGCTTTCTTT
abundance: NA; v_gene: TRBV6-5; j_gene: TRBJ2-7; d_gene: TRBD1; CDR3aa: CASRQARDRAYEQYF; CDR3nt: TGTGCCAGCAGGCAAGCAAGGGACAGGGCCTACGAGCAGTACTTC
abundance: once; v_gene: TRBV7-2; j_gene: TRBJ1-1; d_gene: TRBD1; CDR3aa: CASSLRDRGVGMNTEAFF; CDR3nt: TGTGCCAGCAGTTTAAGGGACAGGGGTGTTGGGATGAACACTGAAGCTTTCTTT
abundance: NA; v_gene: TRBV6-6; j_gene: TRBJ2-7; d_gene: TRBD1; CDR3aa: CASSYPLTGSPYEQYF; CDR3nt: TGTGCCAGCAGTTACCCCTTGACAGGGAGTCCCTACGAGCAGTACTTC
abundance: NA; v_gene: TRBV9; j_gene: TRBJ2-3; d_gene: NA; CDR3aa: CASSVADNTDTQYF; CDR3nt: TGTGCCAGCAGCGTAGCCGACAACACAGATACGCAGTATTTT
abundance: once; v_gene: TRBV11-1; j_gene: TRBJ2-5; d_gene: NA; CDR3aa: CASSPRGETQYF; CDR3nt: TGTGCCAGCAGCCCACGGGGGGAGACCCAGTACTTC
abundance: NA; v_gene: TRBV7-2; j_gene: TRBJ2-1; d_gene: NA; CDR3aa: CASSLDTEQFF; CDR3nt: TGTGCCAGCAGCTTAGACACCGAGCAGTTCTTC
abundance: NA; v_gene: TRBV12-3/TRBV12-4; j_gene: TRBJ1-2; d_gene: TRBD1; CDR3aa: CASSFGDRPYTF; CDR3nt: TGTGCCAGCAGTTTTGGGGACAGGCCCTACACCTTC
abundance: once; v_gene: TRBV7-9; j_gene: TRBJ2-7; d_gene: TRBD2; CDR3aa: CASSSGTGLVRHEQYF; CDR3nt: TGTGCCAGCAGCTCCGGAACAGGACTAGTCAGACACGAGCAGTACTTC
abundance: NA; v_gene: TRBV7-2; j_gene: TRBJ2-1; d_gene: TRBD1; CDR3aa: CASSLGRGPVNEQFF; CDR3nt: TGTGCCAGCAGCTTAGGTAGGGGGCCTGTCAATGAGCAGTTCTTC
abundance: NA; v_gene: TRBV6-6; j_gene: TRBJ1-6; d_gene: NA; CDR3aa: CAMGLGTGVSPLHF; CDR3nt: TGTGCCATGGGACTTGGGACTGGTGTTTCACCCCTCCACTTT
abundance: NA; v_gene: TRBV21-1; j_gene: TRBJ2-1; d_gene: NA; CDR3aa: CASSSRQGPYNEQFF; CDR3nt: TGTGCCAGCAGCTCCCGACAGGGCCCCTACAATGAGCAGTTCTTC
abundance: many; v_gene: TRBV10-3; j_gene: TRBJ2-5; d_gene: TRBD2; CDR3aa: CAISDRLAGGRETQYF; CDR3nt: TGTGCCATCAGTGACAGACTAGCGGGGGGCCGGGAGACCCAGTACTTC
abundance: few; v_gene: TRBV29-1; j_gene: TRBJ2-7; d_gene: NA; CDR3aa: CSVVAASYEQYF; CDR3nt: TGCAGCGTTGTAGCGGCGAGCTACGAGCAGTACTTC
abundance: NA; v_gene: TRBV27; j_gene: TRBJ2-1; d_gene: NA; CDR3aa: CASSLGLAGNEQFF; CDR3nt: TGTGCCAGCAGTTTAGGGCTAGCTGGCAATGAGCAGTTCTTC
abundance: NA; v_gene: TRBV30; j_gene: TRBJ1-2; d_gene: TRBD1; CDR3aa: CAWFKGQGFYGYTF; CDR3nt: TGTGCCTGGTTTAAGGGACAGGGTTTTTACGGCTACACCTTC
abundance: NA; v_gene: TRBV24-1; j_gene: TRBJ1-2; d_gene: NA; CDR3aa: CATSDYYKGEKWFFNYGYTF; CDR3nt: TGTGCCACCAGTGACTACTATAAGGGGGAGAAATGGTTTTTTAACTATGGCTACACCTTC
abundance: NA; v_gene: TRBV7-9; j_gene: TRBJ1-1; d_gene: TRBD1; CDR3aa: CASSLRTGLDTEAFF; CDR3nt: TGTGCCAGCAGCTTACGGACAGGGTTGGACACTGAAGCTTTCTTT
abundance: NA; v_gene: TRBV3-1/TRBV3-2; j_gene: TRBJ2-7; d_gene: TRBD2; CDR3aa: CASSQLGTSVYEQYF; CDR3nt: TGTGCCAGCAGCCAATTGGGGACTAGCGTATACGAGCAGTACTTC
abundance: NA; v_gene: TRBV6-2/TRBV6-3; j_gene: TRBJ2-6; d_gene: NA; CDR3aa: CASSFDSSGANVLTF; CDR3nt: TGTGCCAGCAGTTTCGACAGCTCTGGGGCCAACGTCCTGACTTTC
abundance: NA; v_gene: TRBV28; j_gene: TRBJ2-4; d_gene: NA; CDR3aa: CASSYAETLAKNIQYF; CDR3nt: TGTGCCAGCAGTTACGCAGAGACTCTAGCCAAAAACATTCAGTACTTC
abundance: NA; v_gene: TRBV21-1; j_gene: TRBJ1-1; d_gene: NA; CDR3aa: CASSGQRPSQSTEAFF; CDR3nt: TGTGCCAGCAGCGGCCAGCGCCCCAGTCAGAGCACTGAAGCTTTCTTT
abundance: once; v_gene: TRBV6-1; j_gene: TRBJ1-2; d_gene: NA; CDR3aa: CASSEGRIVGGGYTF; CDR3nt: TGTGCCAGCAGTGAAGGCCGGATCGTAGGAGGTGGCTACACCTTC
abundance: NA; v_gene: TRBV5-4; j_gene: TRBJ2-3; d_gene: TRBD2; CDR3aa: CASSSKRLAGVQNTDTQYF; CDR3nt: TGTGCCAGCAGCTCCAAACGGCTAGCGGGGGTCCAAAACACAGATACGCAGTATTTT
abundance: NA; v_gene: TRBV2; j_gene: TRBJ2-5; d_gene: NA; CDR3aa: CASSDGGAETQYF; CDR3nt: TGTGCCAGCAGTGATGGAGGCGCGGAAACCCAGTACTTC
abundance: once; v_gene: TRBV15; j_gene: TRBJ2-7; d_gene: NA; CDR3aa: CATSRDLVQGSYEQYF; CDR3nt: TGTGCCACCAGCAGAGATCTAGTCCAGGGCTCCTACGAGCAGTACTTC
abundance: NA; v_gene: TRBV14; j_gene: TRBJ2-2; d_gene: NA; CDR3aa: CASSQDRTGELFF; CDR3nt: TGTGCCAGCAGCCAAGACCGTACCGGGGAGCTGTTTTTT
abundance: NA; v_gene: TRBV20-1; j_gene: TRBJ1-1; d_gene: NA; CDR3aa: CSARADTEAFF; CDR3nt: TGCAGTGCTAGAGCGGACACTGAAGCTTTCTTT
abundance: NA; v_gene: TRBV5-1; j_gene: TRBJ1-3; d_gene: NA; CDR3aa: CASSLAQGNGNTIYF; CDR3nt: TGCGCCAGCAGCTTGGCGCAGGGGAACGGAAACACCATATATTTT
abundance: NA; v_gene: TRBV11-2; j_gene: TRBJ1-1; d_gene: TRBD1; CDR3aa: CAIQGAEAFF; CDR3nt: TGTGCCATACAGGGGGCTGAAGCTTTCTTT
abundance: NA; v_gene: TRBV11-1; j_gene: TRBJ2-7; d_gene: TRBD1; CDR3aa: CASSRGQGESTYEQYF; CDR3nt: TGTGCCAGCAGCCGCGGACAGGGGGAATCGACCTACGAGCAGTACTTC
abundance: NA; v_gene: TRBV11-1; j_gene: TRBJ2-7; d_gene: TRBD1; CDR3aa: CASSFVQGAYEQYF; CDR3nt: TGTGCCAGCAGCTTCGTACAGGGGGCATACGAGCAGTACTTC
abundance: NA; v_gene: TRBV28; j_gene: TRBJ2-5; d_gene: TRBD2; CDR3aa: CASSFSGGTQETQYF; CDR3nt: TGTGCCAGCAGTTTTTCGGGAGGGACCCAAGAGACCCAGTACTTC
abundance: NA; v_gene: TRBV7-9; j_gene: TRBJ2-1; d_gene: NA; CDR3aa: CASSPTGKGEQFF; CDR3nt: TGTGCCAGCAGCCCCACAGGGAAGGGTGAGCAGTTCTTC
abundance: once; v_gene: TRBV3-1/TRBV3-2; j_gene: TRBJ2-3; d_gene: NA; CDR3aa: CASSPSVVTDTQYF; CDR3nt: TGTGCCAGCAGCCCGTCAGTCGTCACAGATACGCAGTATTTT